The 8 T cell receptor beta chains below were found in one sample sequenced in a study of radiotherapy plus CTLA-4 blockade in lung cancer. Libraries were prepared by immunoSEQ multiplex PCR; TCRdb keeps only in-frame clonotypes and omits some of them. The sample contains roughly 73,000 clones, around 87% of which appear only once. The source was peripheral blood, collected from a patient treated with radiotherapy plus ipilimumab. The receptors shown here come from a human donor with non-small cell lung cancer that progressed on radiotherapy plus ipilimumab.

The V gene is TRBV6-1, the J gene TRBJ2-1; 10 bases fit TRBD2. The CDR3 has 14 residues. V gave up 2 bases and J gave up 14 bases; unmatched junction bases: 9. The V gene's germline CDR1 is MNHNS and CDR2 SASEGT. The CDR3 region is CASSELRSGRAKFF. The CDR3 region has the DNA TGTGCCAGCAGTGAACTTCGGAGCGGGAGGGCGAAGTTCTTC.

The table lists this clone with a count of one. The chain couples TRBV10-3 to TRBJ1-3; D remains unclear. Trimming took off 6 bases at V and 3 bases at J, with 6 bases between the two ends. The CDR3 totals 12 residues. Germline V gene lookup returns CDR1 ENHRY and CDR2 SYGVKD. CDR3 DNA sequence: TGTGCCATCAGCGCAGATGGAAACACCATATATTTT. It encodes CAISADGNTIYF.

This rearrangement joins TRBV5-1 to TRBJ2-1; 16 nucleotides agree with TRBD2. The CDR3 runs 19 residues. Germline V gives CDR1 SGHRS, CDR2 YFSETQ. V trimming: 3 bases; J trimming: 0 bases; junction bases outside the gene matches: 6. The CDR3 DNA follows: TGCGCCAGCAGCTCCCTGGGACTAGCGGGAGGGCCCTCCTACAATGAGCAGTTCTTC. Translating it yields CASSSLGLAGGPSYNEQFF.

The chain couples TRBV7-3 to TRBJ2-1, with TRBD2 as a possible D gene (7 bases). Trimming took 1 base from V and 0 from J, leaving 13 bases between them. The CDR3 has 17 amino acids. Germline values: CDR1 SGHTA, CDR2 FQGTGA. The DNA of the CDR3 is TGTGCCAGCAGCTTAAACGGGGGGCGGAGCTCCTACAATGAGCAGTTCTTC. Protein product: CASSLNGGRSSYNEQFF.

The chain combines TRBV28 with TRBJ1-1; D is unresolved. The CDR3 covers 15 residues. Germline CDR1 MDHEN, CDR2 SYDVKM. Trimming took off 4 bases at V and 5 bases at J, with 17 bases between the two ends. The CDR3 is CASSYQGLAPTEAFF. The CDR3 DNA reads as TGTGCCAGCAGTTATCAAGGGCTGGCTCCTACTGAAGCTTTCTTT.

This clone came up once. J is TRBJ1-1 and V is TRBV4-1; 9 bases fit TRBD1. Trimming cost V 1 base and J 3 bases; bases outside gene matches: 0. Germline V CDR1 and CDR2: MGHRA, YSYEKL. There are 14 residues in the CDR3. As DNA, the CDR3 is TGCGCCAGCAGCCAAGGACAGGGGGACACTGAAGCTTTCTTT. This sequence encodes CASSQGQGDTEAFF.

The genes are TRBV4-2 and TRBJ2-2; 10 nucleotides align to TRBD2. The CDR3 loop spans 18 amino acids. The V and J ends lost 0 bases and 4 bases, in that order; junction bases with no gene match: 8. Germline V lookup: CDR1 LGHNA, CDR2 YNFKEQ. The chain's CDR3 is CASSQDWASGSITGELFF. Here the CDR3 DNA reads TGTGCCAGCAGCCAAGACTGGGCTAGCGGGAGCATCACCGGGGAGCTGTTTTTT.

The genes are TRBV27 and TRBJ2-3; TRBD2 matches 11 bases. Per the germline V gene, CDR1 is MNHEY and CDR2 is SMNVEV (reference sequence). The CDR3 totals 15 residues. Trimming took 5 bases from V and 3 from J; bases not matched to a gene: 4. DNA of the CDR3: TGTGCCAGCAGTCCACTAGCGGGAGCAACAGATACGCAGTATTTT. Translated, it gives CASSPLAGATDTQYF.